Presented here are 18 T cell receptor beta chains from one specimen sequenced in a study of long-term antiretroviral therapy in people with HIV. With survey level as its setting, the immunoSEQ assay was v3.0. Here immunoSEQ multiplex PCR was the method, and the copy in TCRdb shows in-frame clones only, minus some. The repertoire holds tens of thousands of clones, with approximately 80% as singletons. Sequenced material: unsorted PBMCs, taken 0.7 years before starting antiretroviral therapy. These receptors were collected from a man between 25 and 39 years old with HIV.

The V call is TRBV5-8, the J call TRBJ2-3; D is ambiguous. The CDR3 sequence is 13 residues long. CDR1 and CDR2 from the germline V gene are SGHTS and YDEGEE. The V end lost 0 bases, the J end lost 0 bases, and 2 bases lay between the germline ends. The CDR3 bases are TGTGCCAGCAGCTTGGCAAGCACAGATACGCAGTATTTT. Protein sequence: CASSLASTDTQYF.

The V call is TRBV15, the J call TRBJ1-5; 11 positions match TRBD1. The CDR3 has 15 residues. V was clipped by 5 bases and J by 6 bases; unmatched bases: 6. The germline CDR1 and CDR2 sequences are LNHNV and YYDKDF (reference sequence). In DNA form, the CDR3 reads TGTGCCACCAGCGAGGACAGGGGGCTAGGTCAGCCCCAGCATTTT. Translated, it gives CATSEDRGLGQPQHF.

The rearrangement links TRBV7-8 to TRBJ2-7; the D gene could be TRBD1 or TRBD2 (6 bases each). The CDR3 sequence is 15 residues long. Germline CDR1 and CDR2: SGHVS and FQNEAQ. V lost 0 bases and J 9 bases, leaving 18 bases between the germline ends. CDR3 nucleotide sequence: TGTGCCAGCAGCTTAGCGATAGGGACGGGGGCTGGGCAGTACTTC. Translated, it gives CASSLAIGTGAGQYF.

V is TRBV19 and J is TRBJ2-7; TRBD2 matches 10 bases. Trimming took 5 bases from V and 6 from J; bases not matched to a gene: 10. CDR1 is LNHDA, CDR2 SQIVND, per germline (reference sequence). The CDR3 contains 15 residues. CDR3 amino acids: CASSPSLAGRVEQYF. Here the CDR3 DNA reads TGTGCCAGTAGTCCATCACTAGCGGGGAGGGTCGAGCAGTACTTC.

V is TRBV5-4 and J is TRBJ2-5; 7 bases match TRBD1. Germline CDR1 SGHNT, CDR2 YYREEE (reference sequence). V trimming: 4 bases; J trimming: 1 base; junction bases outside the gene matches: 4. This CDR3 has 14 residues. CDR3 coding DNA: TGTGCCAGCAGCCGCAGGGGGACCCAAGAGACCCAGTACTTC. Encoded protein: CASSRRGTQETQYF. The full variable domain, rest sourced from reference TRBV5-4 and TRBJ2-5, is ETGVTQSPTHLIKTRGQQVTLRCSSQSGHNTVSWYQQALGQGPQFIFQYYREEENGRGNFPPRFSGLQFPNYSSELNVNALELDDSALYLCASSRRGTQETQYFGPGTRLLVL.

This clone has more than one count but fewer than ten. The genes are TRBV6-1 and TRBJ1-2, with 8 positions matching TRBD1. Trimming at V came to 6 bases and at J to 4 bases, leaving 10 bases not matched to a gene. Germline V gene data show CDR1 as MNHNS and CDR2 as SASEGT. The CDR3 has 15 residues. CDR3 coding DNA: TGTGCCAGCAGCGGAAGGGGACAGGCCTCCTATGGCTACACCTTC. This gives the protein CASSGRGQASYGYTF.

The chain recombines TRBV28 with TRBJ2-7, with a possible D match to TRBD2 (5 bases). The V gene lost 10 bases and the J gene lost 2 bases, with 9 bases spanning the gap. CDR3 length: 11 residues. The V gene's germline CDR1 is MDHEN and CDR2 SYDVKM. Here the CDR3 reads CATGMPYEQYF. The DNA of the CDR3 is TGTGCCACCGGGATGCCCTACGAGCAGTACTTC.

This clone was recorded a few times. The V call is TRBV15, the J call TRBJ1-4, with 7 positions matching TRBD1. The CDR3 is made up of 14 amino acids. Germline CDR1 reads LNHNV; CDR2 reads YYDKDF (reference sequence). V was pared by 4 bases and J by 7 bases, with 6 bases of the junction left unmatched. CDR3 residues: CATSKAGGGEKLFF. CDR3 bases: TGTGCCACCAGCAAAGCAGGGGGGGGTGAAAAACTGTTTTTT.

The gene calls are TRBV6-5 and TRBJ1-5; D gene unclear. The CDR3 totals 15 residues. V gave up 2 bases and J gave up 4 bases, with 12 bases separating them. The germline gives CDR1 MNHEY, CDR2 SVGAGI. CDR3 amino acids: CASSYDATSNQPQHF. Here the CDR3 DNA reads TGTGCCAGCAGTTACGACGCCACTTCAAATCAGCCCCAGCATTTT.

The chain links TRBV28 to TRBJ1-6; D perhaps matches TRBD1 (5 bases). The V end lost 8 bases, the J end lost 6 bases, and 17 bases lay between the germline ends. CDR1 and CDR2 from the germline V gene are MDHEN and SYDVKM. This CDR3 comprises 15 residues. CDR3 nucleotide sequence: TGTGCCAGCGGGGCGGGTGCCCTGCTTAATTCACCCCTCCACTTT. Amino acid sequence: CASGAGALLNSPLHF.

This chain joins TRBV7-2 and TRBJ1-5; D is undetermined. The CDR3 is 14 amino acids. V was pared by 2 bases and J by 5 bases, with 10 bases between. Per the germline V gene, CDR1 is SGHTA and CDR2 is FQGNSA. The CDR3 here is CASSLPGSDQPQHF. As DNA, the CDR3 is TGTGCCAGCAGCTTACCGGGGTCGGATCAGCCCCAGCATTTT.

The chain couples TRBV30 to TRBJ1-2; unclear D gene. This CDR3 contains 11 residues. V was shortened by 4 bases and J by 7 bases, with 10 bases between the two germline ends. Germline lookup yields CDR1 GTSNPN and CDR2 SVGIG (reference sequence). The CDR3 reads CAWMAGFGYTF. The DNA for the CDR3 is TGTGCCTGGATGGCGGGATTTGGCTACACCTTC. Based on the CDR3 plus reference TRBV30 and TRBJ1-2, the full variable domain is SQTIHQWPATLVQPVGSPLSLECTVEGTSNPNLYWYRQAAGRGLQLLFYSVGIGQISSEVPQNLSASRPQDRQFILSSKKLLLSDSGFYLCAWMAGFGYTFGSGTRLTVV.

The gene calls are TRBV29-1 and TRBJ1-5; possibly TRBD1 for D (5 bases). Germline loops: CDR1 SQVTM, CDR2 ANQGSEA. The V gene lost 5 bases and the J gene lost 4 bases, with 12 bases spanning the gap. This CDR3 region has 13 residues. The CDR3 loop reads CSVRQGGNQPQHF. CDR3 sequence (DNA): TGCAGCGTTCGCCAGGGAGGGAATCAGCCCCAGCATTTT.

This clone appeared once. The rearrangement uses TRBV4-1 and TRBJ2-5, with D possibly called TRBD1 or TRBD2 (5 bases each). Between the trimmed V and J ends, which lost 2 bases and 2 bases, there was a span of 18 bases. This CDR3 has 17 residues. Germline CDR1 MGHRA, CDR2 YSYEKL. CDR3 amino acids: CASSQLSHRDGQETQYF. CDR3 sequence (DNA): TGCGCCAGCAGCCAACTTAGTCACCGGGACGGACAAGAGACCCAGTACTTC.

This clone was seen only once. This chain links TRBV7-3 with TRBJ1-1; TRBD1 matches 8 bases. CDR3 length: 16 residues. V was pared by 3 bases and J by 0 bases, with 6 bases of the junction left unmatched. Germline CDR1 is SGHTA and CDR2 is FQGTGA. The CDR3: CASSFWTGSVNTEAFF. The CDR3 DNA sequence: TGTGCCAGCAGCTTCTGGACAGGGTCCGTGAACACTGAAGCTTTCTTT.

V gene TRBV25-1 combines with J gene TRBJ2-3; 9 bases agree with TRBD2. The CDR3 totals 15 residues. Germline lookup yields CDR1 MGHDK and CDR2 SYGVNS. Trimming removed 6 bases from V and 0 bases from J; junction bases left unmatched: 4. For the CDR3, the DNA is TGTGCCAGCAGAAGGACTAGCGTTAGCACAGATACGCAGTATTTT. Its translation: CASRRTSVSTDTQYF. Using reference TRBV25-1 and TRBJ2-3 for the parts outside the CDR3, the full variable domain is EADIYQTPRYLVIGTGKKITLECSQTMGHDKMYWYQQDPGMELHLIHYSYGVNSTEKGDLSSESTVSRIRTEHFPLTLESARPSHTSQYLCASRRTSVSTDTQYFGPGTRLTVL.

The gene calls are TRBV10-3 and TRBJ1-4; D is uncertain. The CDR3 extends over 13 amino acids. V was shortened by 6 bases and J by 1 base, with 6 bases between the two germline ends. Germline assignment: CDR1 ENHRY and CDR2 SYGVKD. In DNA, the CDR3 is TGTGCCATCAGAGCCGGAACTAATGAAAAACTGTTTTTT. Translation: CAIRAGTNEKLFF.

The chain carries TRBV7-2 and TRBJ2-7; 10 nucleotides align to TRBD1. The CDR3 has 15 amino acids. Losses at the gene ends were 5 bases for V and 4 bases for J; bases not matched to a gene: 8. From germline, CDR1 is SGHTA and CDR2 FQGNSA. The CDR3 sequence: CASSQTGGRTYEQYF. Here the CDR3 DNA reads TGTGCCAGCAGCCAGACAGGGGGCCGAACATACGAGCAGTACTTC.